The following is a T cell receptor (beta chain) sequence with its context. Its matching antigen is unknown. The data stem from a study of identical twins. Study-wide points: Cross-sectional statistical analysis, not tracking of the same donors, underpinned the conclusions.

TCRdb passed the 5' RACE reads through MiXCR, listing each CDR3 protein once. Seen here are 400,000 to 550,000 distinct CDR3 sequences, 20% to 25% observed once, and the top ten hold around 3%. Germline values: CDR1 SEHNR, CDR2 FQNEAQ (reference sequence). V lost 5 bases, J lost 1 base, and 7 bases stayed unmatched. This CDR3 spans 15 amino acids. The same sample was also used in a study of T cells expressing NK-cell markers.

The chain recombines TRBV7-9 with TRBJ1-1; 7 bases are a match to TRBD1. The sequence was collected from a woman younger than 35 in good health. Sequencing input: CD4+ T cells sorted from blood. DNA for the CDR3: TGTGCCAGCAGCATACGCAGGGGGGGGAACACTGAAGCTTTCTTT. Translated: CASSIRRGGNTEAFF.